One and the same sample provided the 22 T cell receptor delta chains below, sequenced in a study of γδ T cells in repeated Plasmodium falciparum infection. Vgamma9/Vdelta2+ and Vdelta2-negative gammadelta T cells were flow-sorted from PBMC for bulk sequencing. TCRdb ran CATT on the multiplex PCR reads. This table has approximately 93,000 delta-chain clones, 0.9% to 1% appearing once. The sequenced sample consisted of gamma-delta T cells from blood. Receptor source: a pool of human donors (malaria-infected and uninfected, not separated).

This clone has ten or more counts. TCRdb lists the protein of a much larger clone for this DNA, which differs at residue 10, so this is likely a read error; the protein given here is translated from the DNA itself. The gene calls are TRDV2 and TRDJ1, with TRDD3 matching over 7 bases. Here the J gene was assigned by germline matching of the DNA, as TCRdb has none. The trim removed 1 base at V and 0 bases at J, leaving 10 bases unmatched. Looked up from germline, CDR1 is GEAIGNYY and CDR2 is EKD. The CDR3 is made up of 17 amino acids. The CDR3 sequence: CACDTGGDYQYTDKLIF. CDR3 in DNA: TGTGCCTGTGACACTGGGGGGGATTACCAGTACACCGATAAACTCATCTTT.

This clone has ten or more counts. The TCRdb record carries a much larger clone's protein, which differs from this DNA's translation at residue 14; a read error is the likely cause, and the protein listed here is the DNA translation. The J gene went uncalled, whereas the V gene is TRDV2; the table names TRDD3, a call not compared with the DNA. The CDR3 spans 15 residues. In germline, CDR1 is GEAIGNYY, CDR2 EKD. CDR3 bases: TGTGCCTGTGACAACCGCTGGGGGAGGGCCGATAAACTCACCTTT. Amino acid sequence: CACDNRWGRADKLTF.

This clone was detected only a few times. TCRdb has a much larger clone's protein, which differs at residue 3 from the translation of this DNA, likely because of a read error; what is shown is the protein translated from the DNA. J is TRDJ1 and V is TRDV2; 7 bases line up with TRDD3. TCRdb is silent on the J gene; assignment here came from matching the DNA to germline. Germline CDR1 reads GEAIGNYY; CDR2 reads EKD. The CDR3 runs 15 residues. In nucleotides, the CDR3 is TGTGCCCGTGACACCGTCGGGGGATTTTCCGATAAACTCATCTTT. As protein: CARDTVGGFSDKLIF.

The sample holds a few counts of this clone. The protein in TCRdb stems from a much larger clone and differs at residue 12 from this DNA's translation, likely a read error; here the protein is translated from the DNA. The gene calls are TRDV1 and TRDJ1, with D unclear. The CDR3 length is 16 residues. The germline gives CDR1 TSWWSYY, CDR2 QGS. The CDR3 DNA is TGTGCTCTTGGGGATTCCCCGTCCCATTACACCAATAAACTCATCTTT. It specifies CALGDSPSHYTNKLIF.

Points on this clone: For this DNA, TCRdb reports the protein of a much larger clone, which diverges at residue 10, most likely from a read error; the protein presented here is translated directly from the DNA. This chain joins TRDV1 and TRDJ1, with D uncertain. Matching the DNA to germline supplied the J gene, which TCRdb does not give. This CDR3 comprises 15 residues. Germline values: CDR1 TSWWSYY, CDR2 QGS. Deletions cut 4 bases from V and 3 bases from J, with 15 bases between. In nucleotides, the CDR3 is TGTGCTCTTGGGGGGAGCGGAGGGAACGCCGATAAACTCATCTTT. This encodes CALGGSGGNADKLIF.

In regard to this clone: Given a far larger clone just one base away, this is likely a sequencing read error. The same CDR3 is also encoded by other DNA sequences in this sample. The chain employs TRDV1 and TRDJ1, with D perhaps matching TRDD3 (5 bases). Matching the DNA to germline supplied the J gene, which TCRdb does not give. Deletions cut 4 bases from V and 2 bases from J, with 14 bases between. This CDR3 comprises 15 residues. Germline values: CDR1 TSWWSYY, CDR2 QGS. CDR3 DNA sequence: TGTGCTCTTGGGGGGATAGGGACCGTAACCGATAAACTCATCTTT. The encoded protein is CALGGIGTVTDKLIF.

This clone was recorded many times. A far bigger clonotype differs at one base, so this is likely a read error. The sample holds other DNA sequences that translate to the same CDR3. This sequence joins TRDV2 and TRDJ1; 7 bases are shared with TRDD3. Trimming took 3 bases from V and 1 from J; bases not matched to a gene: 13. Germline-derived CDR1 and CDR2 are GEAIGNYY and EKD. The CDR3 is made up of 17 amino acids. The CDR3 DNA sequence: TGTGCCTGTGACCGGATGGGGGGATCTCCGGGCACCGATAAACTCATCTTT. It codes for CACDRMGGSPGTDKLIF.

The table lists this clone with a few counts. This likely stems from a read error, as it lies one base from a far larger clone. Other DNA variants within this sample encode the same CDR3. The chain combines TRDV1 with TRDJ1, with TRDD3 matching 11 bases. No J gene is reported in TCRdb; it was inferred here by comparing the DNA with germline. V lost 1 base and J lost 8; bases outside the gene matches: 27. Germline V CDR1 and CDR2: TSWWSYY, QGS. The CDR3 contains 22 residues. CDR3 protein: CALGERGTGGYGSNGCPMKLIF. The CDR3 DNA is TGTGCTCTTGGGGAACGTGGTACTGGGGGATATGGGTCGAATGGCTGTCCGATGAAACTCATCTTT.

In the case of this clone: The protein recorded in TCRdb matches a much larger clone and deviates from this DNA's translation at residue 11, suggesting a read error; the protein here is obtained by translating the DNA. The chain uses TRDV1 and TRDJ2; TRDD3 agrees at 9 bases. In the absence of a J gene in TCRdb, the DNA was matched to germline to assign it here. After removal of 0 bases from V and 0 bases from J, the junction contained 29 bases not matched to a gene. The CDR3 loop spans 26 amino acids. CDR1 and CDR2 (germline): TSWWSYY, QGS. The CDR3 DNA sequence: TGTGCTCTTGGGGAACTAGCGCTTCCTATGGAGCTGGGGGATTCTCCTTCCTTAGCTTTGACAGCACAACTCTTCTTT. Translated, it gives CALGELALPMELGDSPSLALTAQLFF.

Worth noting for this clone: TCRdb's entry gives the protein of a much larger clone, which mismatches this DNA's translation at residue 6, likely from a read error; the protein reported here is translated from the DNA. The chain employs TRDV1 and TRDJ1; D remains unclear. V lost 8 bases to trimming and J lost 3 bases, with 7 bases between them. Germline V gene data show CDR1 as TSWWSYY and CDR2 as QGS. The CDR3 is 11 residues long. The CDR3, as DNA: TGTGCTCTTTCGTACGCCGATAAACTCATCTTT. It codes for CALSYADKLIF.

In its sample, this clone was seen many times. Other DNA sequences in the sample encode the same CDR3. V usage is TRDV1 and J usage is TRDJ1; 7 nucleotides line up with TRDD3. Germline assignment: CDR1 TSWWSYY and CDR2 QGS. The CDR3 has 19 amino acids. The ends lost 2 bases at V and 8 bases at J; junction bases unmatched: 23. DNA of the CDR3: TGTGCTCTTGGGGAAAAAAGTCGCTGGGTAACTGGGGAAGGAGAGAAACTCATCTTT. Protein product: CALGEKSRWVTGEGEKLIF.

There are a few counts of this clone. TCRdb's listed protein matches a much larger clone and diverges from this DNA's translation at residue 17, likely through a read error; the protein shown comes from the DNA. V gene assignment gives TRDV1, but the J gene was left uncalled; the table's D call, TRDD3, was not checked against the DNA. Germline assignment: CDR1 TSWWSYY and CDR2 QGS. There are 18 residues in the CDR3. DNA of the CDR3: TGTGCTCTTGGGGGCTGGCCTCCGATTAGGCACTACACCGATAAACTCACCTTT. Translating gives CALGGWPPIRHYTDKLTF.

This clone was found a few times. This probably arose from a read error, given a far larger clone one base away. This sample also contains other DNA sequences that code for the same CDR3. V is TRDV2 and J is TRDJ3, with TRDD3 matching over 7 bases. No J gene was available from TCRdb, and it was assigned here by a germline match of the DNA. There are 19 residues in the CDR3. Looked up from germline, CDR1 is GEAIGNYY and CDR2 is EKD. The CDR3 loop is CACDTLGGRSSWDTRQMFF. The DNA of the CDR3 is TGTGCCTGTGACACCCTGGGGGGTCGAAGCTCCTGGGACACCCGGCAGATGTTTTTC.

Points on this clone: This likely stems from a read error, as it lies one base from a far larger clone. In the same sample, other DNA sequences code for this CDR3. CDR3 sequence: CALGEHWGILSYTDKLIF. DNA of the CDR3: TGTGCTCTCGGGGAACACTGGGGGATATTATCGTACACCGATAAACTCATCTTT. The chain carries TRDV1 and TRDJ1; 11 positions match TRDD3. This CDR3 is 18 amino acids long. Germline CDR1 and CDR2: TSWWSYY and QGS.

A few counts support this clone. For this DNA, TCRdb reports the protein of a much larger clone, which diverges at residue 15, most likely from a read error; the protein presented here is translated directly from the DNA. The rearrangement joins TRDV3 to TRDJ1, with D perhaps given as TRDD2 or TRDD3 (6 bases each). The germline V gene encodes CDR1 TVYSNPD and CDR2 GDNSRS (reference sequence). The CDR3 has 17 amino acids. CDR3 DNA: TGTGCCTTTGTCGCTCAACTGGGTGCCTTCCACACCGATAAACCCATCTTT. It is translated as CAFVAQLGAFHTDKPIF.

Regarding this clone: The TCRdb protein comes from a much larger clone and disagrees with this DNA's translation at residue 8, likely due to a read error; the protein given here is derived from the DNA. V usage is TRDV2 and J usage is TRDJ1; maybe TRDD3 (6 bases). The J gene comes from matching the DNA to germline here; TCRdb lacks it. This CDR3 comprises 15 residues. With 1 base removed from V and 2 bases from J, the gap between germline ends came to 13 bases. Germline V CDR1 and CDR2: GEAIGNYY, EKD. CDR3 DNA sequence: TGTGCCTGTGACACAGTGGGGATGAGTACCGATAAACTCATCTTT. Translation gives CACDTVGMSTDKLIF.

Turning to this clone: One base separates it from a far larger clone, so it is likely a read error. Other DNA sequences from this sample encode an identical CDR3 as well. The chain links TRDV1 to TRDJ1, with unresolved D. No J segment appears in TCRdb, so it was assigned here by matching the sequence to germline. The CDR3 is 19 amino acids. Germline V gene data show CDR1 as TSWWSYY and CDR2 as QGS. The CDR3 spells CALGEPPRRLRRGSDKLIF. As DNA, the CDR3 is TGTGCTCTTGGGGAACCCCCTCGGCGACTAAGGAGGGGTTCCGACAAACTCATCTTT.

This clone was counted many times. The protein TCRdb gives is from a much larger clone and does not agree with this DNA's translation at residue 9, likely a read error; the protein shown here comes from the DNA. The CDR3 loop is CALGELGGVHTDKLIF. The CDR3 DNA reads TGTGCTCTTGGGGAACTAGGGGGGGTACACACCGATAAACTCATCTTT. The chain combines TRDV1 with TRDJ1; TRDD3 might be the D (5 bases). Since TCRdb gives no J gene, matching the DNA to germline was used here to assign it. CDR1 and CDR2 from the germline V gene are TSWWSYY and QGS. This CDR3 spans 16 amino acids. V lost 0 bases to trimming and J lost 0 bases, with 11 bases between them.

This clone was counted many times. A far larger clone is a single base away, which makes a read error likely. The sample contains more than one DNA sequence encoding this CDR3. The chain carries TRDV1 and TRDJ1, with D perhaps matching TRDD2 (6 bases). This CDR3 has 17 amino acids. Germline assignment: CDR1 TSWWSYY and CDR2 QGS. CDR3 protein: CALGELLRSELSSKLIF. The CDR3 bases are TGTGCCCTTGGGGAACTCCTACGGTCGGAACTGTCTAGCAAACTCATCTTT.

This clone was detected a few times. This DNA's translation differs at residue 8 from TCRdb's protein, which comes from a much larger clone; a read error is likely, and the protein shown is translated from the DNA. V is TRDV1 and J is TRDJ1, with a tentative D call TRDD3 (5 bases). Assignment of the J gene here rests on matching the DNA to germline, because TCRdb gives none. Germline values: CDR1 TSWWSYY, CDR2 QGS. The CDR3 consists of 18 residues. V was pared by 9 bases and J by 0 bases, with 26 bases between. CDR3 in amino acids: CALKKGGLPRPYTDKLIF. CDR3 nucleotides: TGTGCTCTCAAAAAAGGGGGCCTCCCACGTCCGTACACCGATAAACTCATCTTT.

On this clone: The protein TCRdb lists belongs to a much larger clone and differs from this DNA's translation at residue 13, which points to a read error; the protein shown is made from the DNA. The chain joins TRDV2 to TRDJ1; TRDD3 matches 8 bases. TCRdb leaves out the J gene; it was filled in here by matching the DNA to germline. With V trimmed by 0 bases and J by 3 bases, 14 bases remained unmatched. Germline CDR1 GEAIGNYY, CDR2 EKD. The CDR3 runs 18 residues. In DNA form, the CDR3 reads TGTGCCTGTGACACCGTTGCGACTGGGGGTCACGGGGCCGATAAACTCATCTTT. As protein: CACDTVATGGHGADKLIF.

A word on this clone: For this DNA, TCRdb reports the protein of a much larger clone, which diverges at residue 8, most likely from a read error; the protein presented here is translated directly from the DNA. CDR3 sequence reads: CALGELWTFLRSTGGKQGETDKLIF. For the CDR3, the DNA is TGTGCTCTTGGGGAACTATGGACGTTCCTACGTTCCACTGGGGGAAAACAGGGGGAGACCGATAAACTCATCTTT. The chain links TRDV1 to TRDJ1, with 9 bases matching TRDD3. Germline V gene lookup returns CDR1 TSWWSYY and CDR2 QGS. Trimming cost V 0 bases and J 2 bases; bases outside gene matches: 31. The CDR3 has 25 residues.